The 21 T cell receptor beta chains listed next were all sequenced from one sample in a study of blood T cell repertoires in COVID-19. This table comes from immunoSEQ multiplex PCR, and its TCRdb copy is limited to in-frame clones, with some not included. Of about 72,000 clones in the sample, approximately 90% were seen once. Specimen: peripheral blood. These receptors were taken from a woman aged 60 to 75 with active COVID-19.

The table lists this clone with a count of one. The gene calls are TRBV5-1 and TRBJ2-1; 11 nucleotides align to TRBD2. CDR1 is SGHRS and CDR2 is YFSETQ in the germline V gene. Germline trimming cut 0 bases from V and 9 bases from J; bases unmatched to any gene: 11. This CDR3 has 17 amino acids. CDR3 sequence: CASSLAISGRASGEQFF. The CDR3 DNA reads TGCGCCAGCAGCTTGGCCATTAGCGGGAGGGCCTCCGGTGAGCAGTTCTTC.

This clone was observed a single time. The J gene is TRBJ2-1, the V gene TRBV5-1; D is undetermined. Trimming took off 1 base at V and 8 bases at J, with 7 bases between the two ends. The CDR3 has 12 residues. CDR1 is SGHRS, CDR2 YFSETQ, per germline. DNA for the CDR3: TGCGCCAGCAGCTTGCTACGTCATGAGCAGTTCTTC. Its protein is CASSLLRHEQFF. The full variable domain, its missing parts supplied by reference TRBV5-1 and TRBJ2-1, is KAGVTQTPRYLIKTRGQQVTLSCSPISGHRSVSWYQQTPGQGLQFLFEYFSETQRNKGNFPGRFSGRQFSNSRSEMNVSTLELGDSALYLCASSLLRHEQFFGPGTRLTVL.

This sequence joins TRBV27 and TRBJ1-4; TRBD1 aligns across 10 bases. CDR1 is MNHEY, CDR2 SMNVEV, per germline (reference sequence). Trimming took 6 bases from V and 8 from J; bases not matched to a gene: 15. CDR3 size: 17 residues. The CDR3 sequence is CASSPGQGRGIGEKLFF. CDR3 sequence (DNA): TGTGCCAGCAGCCCGGGACAGGGGAGGGGTATCGGGGAAAAACTGTTTTTT.

The chain employs TRBV5-8 and TRBJ2-4, with D possibly being TRBD1 (5 bases). V was clipped by 4 bases and J by 14 bases, with 16 bases between them. The CDR3 length is 12 residues. The germline CDR1 and CDR2 sequences are SGHTS and YDEGEE. CDR3 protein: CASSPRTTTEYF. CDR3 in DNA: TGTGCCAGCAGCCCTAGGACAACGACGGAGTACTTC.

V is TRBV28 and J is TRBJ2-7; TRBD1 aligns across 9 bases. This CDR3 is built from 14 residues. The germline CDR1 and CDR2 sequences are MDHEN and SYDVKM. J lost 5 bases, V lost 5 bases, and 7 bases had no gene match. CDR3 region: CASSPPDRGNEQYF. CDR3 sequence (DNA): TGTGCCAGCAGTCCCCCGGACAGGGGCAACGAGCAGTACTTC.

The chain is built from TRBV5-1 and TRBJ2-3; D is unclear. The germline V gene has CDR1 SGHRS and CDR2 YFSETQ. Trimming removed 4 bases at V and 0 bases at J, with 9 bases between. The CDR3 loop spans 14 amino acids. CDR3: CASSPTSSTDTQYF. Here the CDR3 DNA reads TGCGCCAGCAGCCCTACCTCTAGCACAGATACGCAGTATTTT.

This chain uses TRBV28 with TRBJ2-3, with 7 bases lining up with TRBD1. Trimming removed 6 bases from V and 0 bases from J; junction bases left unmatched: 6. This CDR3 spans 15 amino acids. Per the germline V gene, CDR1 is MDHEN and CDR2 is SYDVKM. Written as DNA, the CDR3 is TGTGCCAGCAGGCGACAGGGAACTAGCACAGATACGCAGTATTTT. It codes for CASRRQGTSTDTQYF.

This chain links TRBV4-1 with TRBJ1-1; D is uncertain. The germline gives CDR1 MGHRA, CDR2 YSYEKL. The V end was cut by 6 bases, the J end by 0 bases, with 8 bases between. CDR3 length: 13 residues. CDR3 nucleotide sequence: TGCGCCAGCAGAAAAACAGTGAACACTGAAGCTTTCTTT. Residues: CASRKTVNTEAFF.

V usage is TRBV30 and J usage is TRBJ2-6; 9 bases match TRBD2. Germline V CDR1 and CDR2: GTSNPN, SVGIG (reference sequence). The CDR3 is 19 residues long. With V trimmed by 0 bases and J by 1 base, 10 bases remained unmatched. CDR3 region: CAWSVLLAGSISGANVLTF. For the CDR3, the DNA is TGTGCCTGGAGTGTACTTCTAGCGGGGTCGATTTCTGGGGCCAACGTCCTGACTTTC.

CDR3 sequence: CASSSRDSTFGAFF. The CDR3 nucleotides are TGTGCCAGCAGCTCCCGGGACTCAACTTTCGGGGCTTTCTTT. This chain uses TRBV3-1 (or the pseudogene TRBV3-2) with TRBJ1-1; D is perhaps TRBD1 (5 bases). Trimming left V 5 bases short and J 11 bases short, with 21 bases between. This CDR3 is built from 14 residues. The germline CDR1 and CDR2 sequences are LGHDT and YNNKEL (reference sequence).

The chain couples TRBV3-1 (or the pseudogene TRBV3-2) to TRBJ2-5; the D gene is possibly TRBD1 (6 bases). Trimming shortened V by 2 bases and J by 0 bases, and 7 bases separated the two germline ends. This CDR3 has 14 amino acids. Germline V lookup: CDR1 LGHDT, CDR2 YNNKEL (reference sequence). The CDR3: CASSQWTDQETQYF. DNA for the CDR3: TGTGCCAGCAGCCAATGGACAGACCAAGAGACCCAGTACTTC.

The gene calls are TRBV6-5 and TRBJ1-4; maybe TRBD1 (5 bases). CDR3 length: 14 amino acids. CDR1 MNHEY and CDR2 SVGAGI come from the germline V gene. V lost 6 bases to trimming and J lost 6 bases, with 14 bases between them. The CDR3 region is CASSLRAGYEKLFF. The DNA for the CDR3 is TGTGCCAGCAGCCTCAGGGCGGGGTATGAAAAACTGTTTTTT.

The chain has TRBV4-2 and TRBJ2-2; TRBD2 aligns across 8 bases. The CDR3 has 17 residues. CDR1 and CDR2 from the germline V gene are LGHNA and YNFKEQ. V lost 5 bases, J lost 5 bases, and 13 bases stayed unmatched. CDR3 protein: CASSRSAGTRDTGELFF. CDR3 bases: TGTGCCAGCAGCAGATCCGCCGGGACTAGGGATACCGGGGAGCTGTTTTTT.

The rearrangement uses TRBV6-6 and TRBJ1-1; the D gene is possibly TRBD1 (5 bases). The V gene lost 3 bases and the J gene lost 1 base, with 12 bases spanning the gap. This CDR3 comprises 15 residues. Per the germline V gene, CDR1 is MNHNY and CDR2 is SVGAGI (reference sequence). The CDR3 nucleotides read TGTGCCAGCAGTTATGGGCGAAGGGGGAACACTGAAGCTTTCTTT. Translation gives CASSYGRRGNTEAFF.

V and J are TRBV7-2 and TRBJ2-7, with 8 bases lining up with TRBD2. The germline gives CDR1 SGHTA, CDR2 FQGNSA. CDR3 length: 16 residues. J gave up 5 bases and V 5 bases, and 14 bases lay outside the gene matches. This CDR3 is CASSPRAGLVGHEQYF. The CDR3 DNA reads as TGTGCCAGCAGCCCCAGAGCGGGACTAGTCGGGCACGAGCAGTACTTC.

This rearrangement joins TRBV28 to TRBJ1-4; TRBD1 matches at 7 bases. The length of the CDR3 is 14 residues. CDR1 MDHEN and CDR2 SYDVKM come from the germline V gene. Trimming at V came to 5 bases and at J to 8 bases, leaving 8 bases not matched to a gene. The CDR3 region has the DNA TGTGCCAGCAGTAACAGGGGTAGATTAGAAAAACTGTTTTTT. This gives the protein CASSNRGRLEKLFF.

This clone was found a few times. V is TRBV28 and J is TRBJ1-5, with 10 bases lining up with TRBD1. Germline V lookup: CDR1 MDHEN, CDR2 SYDVKM. V lost 7 bases to trimming and J lost 2 bases; unmatched junction nucleotides: 5. CDR3 length: 15 residues. This CDR3 is CASKTGGNGNQPQHF. DNA for the CDR3: TGTGCCAGCAAGACAGGGGGCAATGGCAATCAGCCCCAGCATTTT.

This sequence joins TRBV7-9 and TRBJ1-4; tentatively, D is TRBD1 (5 bases). V was trimmed by 5 bases and J by 4 bases, leaving 11 bases between them. CDR3 length: 14 residues. Germline V gives CDR1 SEHNR, CDR2 FQNEAQ (reference sequence). Here the CDR3 reads CASSPRQFNEKLFF. CDR3 bases: TGTGCCAGCAGCCCGAGACAGTTTAATGAAAAACTGTTTTTT.

The chain has TRBV24-1 and TRBJ2-1, with TRBD1 matching over 9 bases. The germline V gene has CDR1 KGHDR and CDR2 SFDVKD. Trimming at V came to 7 bases and at J to 2 bases, leaving 5 bases not matched to a gene. There are 15 residues in the CDR3. Here the CDR3 reads CATSDTGGAYNEQFF. CDR3 bases: TGTGCCACCAGCGATACAGGGGGCGCCTACAATGAGCAGTTCTTC.

This clone has just one count. This rearrangement joins TRBV6-2 or TRBV6-3 to TRBJ2-7, with a tentative D call TRBD2 (6 bases). Deletions cut 6 bases from V and 0 bases from J, with 15 bases between. Germline V gives CDR1 MNHEY, CDR2 SVGEGT. CDR3 length: 15 residues. Written as DNA, the CDR3 is TGTGCCAGCAGCCTACCGGGACTTACCTCCTACGAGCAGTACTTC. It codes for CASSLPGLTSYEQYF.

CDR3: CASSEYSRGFITGELFF. CDR3 sequence (DNA): TGTGCCAGCAGTGAATATTCCAGGGGATTCATAACCGGGGAGCTGTTTTTT. The V gene is TRBV6-1, the J gene TRBJ2-2, with D maybe TRBD1 (6 bases). Germline CDR1 MNHNS, CDR2 SASEGT. V was shortened by 2 bases and J by 5 bases, with 18 bases between the two germline ends. CDR3 length equals 17 residues.